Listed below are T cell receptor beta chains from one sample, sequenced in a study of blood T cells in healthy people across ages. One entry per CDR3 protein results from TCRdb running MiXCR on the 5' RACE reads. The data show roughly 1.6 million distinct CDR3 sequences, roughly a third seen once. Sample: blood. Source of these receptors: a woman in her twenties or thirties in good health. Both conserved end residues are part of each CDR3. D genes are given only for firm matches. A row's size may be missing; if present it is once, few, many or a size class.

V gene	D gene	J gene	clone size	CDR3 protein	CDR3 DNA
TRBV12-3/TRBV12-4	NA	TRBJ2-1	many	CASSFFQGSGNEQFF	TGTGCCAGCAGTTTCTTCCAGGGGTCAGGCAATGAGCAGTTCTTC
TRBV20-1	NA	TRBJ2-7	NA	CSAQGEGAYEQYF	TGCAGTGCCCAGGGGGAGGGGGCCTACGAGCAGTACTTC
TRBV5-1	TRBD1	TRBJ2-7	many	CASSGTGGLYEQYF	TGCGCCAGCAGCGGGACAGGGGGCTTGTACGAGCAGTACTTC
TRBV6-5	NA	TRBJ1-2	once	CASRRDTTELGYTF	TGTGCCAGCAGACGAGACACCACGGAACTGGGCTACACCTTC
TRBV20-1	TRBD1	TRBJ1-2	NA	CSAEYRDRGGYTF	TGCAGTGCCGAATACCGGGACAGGGGCGGCTACACCTTC
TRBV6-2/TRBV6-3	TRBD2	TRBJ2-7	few	CASTRGAYEQYF	TGTGCCAGCACCCGGGGGGCCTACGAGCAGTACTTC
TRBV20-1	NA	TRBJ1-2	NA	CSASARSYGYTF	TGCAGTGCTAGCGCGCGGAGCTATGGCTACACCTTC
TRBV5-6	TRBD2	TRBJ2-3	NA	CASSSLLDVGGPPDTQYF	TGTGCCAGCAGCTCCCTACTCGACGTGGGAGGGCCCCCAGATACGCAGTATTTT
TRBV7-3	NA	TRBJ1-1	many	CASSLSRGNTEAFF	TGTGCCAGCAGCTTAAGCAGGGGCAACACTGAAGCTTTCTTT
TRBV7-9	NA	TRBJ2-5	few	CASSLVGWWETQYF	TGTGCCAGCAGCTTGGTTGGCTGGTGGGAGACCCAGTACTTC
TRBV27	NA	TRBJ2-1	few	CASSPAVRWDEQFF	TGTGCCAGCAGCCCCGCGGTGAGGTGGGATGAGCAGTTCTTC
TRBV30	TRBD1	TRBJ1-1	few	CAFRTGRVEAFF	TGTGCCTTCCGGACAGGGAGGGTTGAAGCTTTCTTT
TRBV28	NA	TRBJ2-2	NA	CASSLDHGELFF	TGTGCCAGCAGTTTAGACCACGGGGAGCTGTTTTTT
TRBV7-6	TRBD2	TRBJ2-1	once	CASSLALLAGGKDNEQFF	TGTGCCAGCAGCTTAGCGCTTCTAGCGGGAGGGAAAGACAATGAGCAGTTCTTC
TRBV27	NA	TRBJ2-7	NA	CASSLSYGAYEQYF	TGTGCCAGCAGTTTAAGCTACGGAGCCTACGAGCAGTACTTC
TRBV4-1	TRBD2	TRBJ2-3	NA	CASSRIPTSGGAGTQYF	TGCGCCAGCAGCCGTATCCCGACTAGCGGGGGGGCGGGTACGCAGTATTTT
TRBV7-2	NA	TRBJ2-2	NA	CASSLSARLNTGELFF	TGTGCCAGCAGCTTATCTGCCAGGTTGAACACCGGGGAGCTGTTTTTT
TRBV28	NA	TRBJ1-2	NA	CASSLLDPRGYTF	TGTGCCAGCAGTTTACTCGACCCACGTGGCTACACCTTC
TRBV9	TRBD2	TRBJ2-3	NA	CASSVASGARDTQYF	TGTGCCAGCAGCGTGGCTAGCGGTGCGCGGGATACGCAGTATTTT
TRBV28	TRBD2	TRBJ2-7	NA	CASQREEQYF	TGTGCCAGCCAGCGGGAAGAGCAGTACTTC
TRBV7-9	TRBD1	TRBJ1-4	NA	CASSEDTGQLQNLFF	TGTGCCAGCAGCGAAGACACGGGACAGCTCCAAAACCTGTTTTTT
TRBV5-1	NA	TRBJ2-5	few	CASSLVGGAGWKPNQETQYF	TGCGCCAGCAGCTTGGTTGGGGGGGCAGGCTGGAAGCCGAACCAAGAGACCCAGTACTTC
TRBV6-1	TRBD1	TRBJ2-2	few	CATRDSHVTGELFF	TGTGCCACCCGGGACAGCCATGTCACCGGGGAGCTGTTTTTT
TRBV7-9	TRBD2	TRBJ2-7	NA	CASSRLAGDWGQYF	TGTGCCAGCAGCCGTCTGGCGGGAGATTGGGGGCAGTACTTC
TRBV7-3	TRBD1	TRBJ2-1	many	CASSQDRTNEQFF	TGTGCCAGCAGCCAGGACAGGACCAATGAGCAGTTCTTC
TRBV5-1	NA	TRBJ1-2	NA	CASSAALSYGYTF	TGCGCCAGCAGCGCCGCACTTTCGTACGGCTACACCTTC
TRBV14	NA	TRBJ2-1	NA	CASSRGLTRGNEQFF	TGTGCCAGCAGCCGGGGACTCACCCGAGGCAATGAGCAGTTCTTC
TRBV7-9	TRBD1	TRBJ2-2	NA	CASTPPGQGATGELFF	TGTGCCAGCACCCCCCCAGGACAGGGGGCGACCGGGGAGCTGTTTTTT
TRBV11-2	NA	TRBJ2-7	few	CASSLSSNEQYF	TGTGCCAGCAGCTTATCCAGCAACGAGCAGTACTTC
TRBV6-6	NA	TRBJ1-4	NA	CASSSLRAEKLFF	TGTGCCAGCAGTTCGCTGAGGGCTGAAAAACTGTTTTTT
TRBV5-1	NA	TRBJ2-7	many	CASSWRQNYEQYF	TGCGCCAGCAGCTGGCGACAGAACTACGAGCAGTACTTC
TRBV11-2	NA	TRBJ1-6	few	CASSLRGYRTVSMGDNSPLHF	TGTGCCAGCAGCTTAAGGGGATATAGGACAGTCTCCATGGGGGATAATTCACCCCTCCACTTT
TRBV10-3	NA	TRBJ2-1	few	CAIGDFLGSSNEQFF	TGTGCCATCGGGGACTTCTTGGGCTCCTCCAATGAGCAGTTCTTC
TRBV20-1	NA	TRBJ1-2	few	CSARGTDAYGYTF	TGCAGTGCTAGAGGGACGGACGCCTATGGCTACACCTTC
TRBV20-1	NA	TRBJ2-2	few	CSASRLGTVGTGELFF	TGCAGTGCTAGTCGTCTCGGAACCGTCGGCACCGGGGAGCTGTTTTTT
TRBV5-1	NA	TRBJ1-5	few	CASSREPGSNQPQHF	TGCGCCAGCAGCCGGGAACCGGGGTCGAATCAGCCCCAGCATTTT
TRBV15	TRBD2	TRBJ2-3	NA	CATSREDNPLAGGSDAQYF	TGTGCCACCAGCAGAGAGGACAATCCGCTAGCGGGGGGATCAGATGCGCAGTATTTT
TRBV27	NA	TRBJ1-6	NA	CASMGGRDSPLHF	TGTGCCAGCATGGGGGGGAGGGATTCACCCCTCCACTTT
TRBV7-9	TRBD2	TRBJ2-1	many	CASSLVGLEQFF	TGTGCCAGCAGCTTAGTGGGACTAGAGCAGTTCTTC
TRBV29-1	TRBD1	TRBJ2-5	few	CSVEVDRAETQYF	TGCAGCGTTGAGGTCGACAGGGCTGAGACCCAGTACTTC
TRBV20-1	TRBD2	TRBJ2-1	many	CSASGRGYNEQFF	TGCAGTGCTAGCGGGAGGGGGTACAATGAGCAGTTCTTC